This TCR beta chain originates from a study of cytomegalovirus exposure and HLA in healthy donors. General observations from the study: Several V segments, TRBV6-2 and TRBV6-3 among them, could not be told apart and were dropped. Researchers had no immune exposure information except CMV serostatus available. In a later analysis, parvovirus B19, influenza, CMV and Epstein-Barr virus appeared linked to several top co-occurrence clusters.

13 Jbeta primers and 60 Vbeta primers were used for the PCR. TCRdb keeps only in-frame clones here, not all; method: immunoSEQ multiplex PCR. Its table lists about 51,000 clones. Remarks on this clone: Antigen specificity is unknown.

V was cut by 4 bases and J by 6 bases, with 16 bases left in between. This CDR3 comprises 13 residues. Germline CDR1 reads GTSNPN; CDR2 reads SVGIG (reference sequence). The V gene is TRBV30, the J gene TRBJ2-7; weak D call: TRBD2 (6 bases). Sequences were obtained from PBMCs. The TCR originated in a female donor in good health and CMV-seronegative. CDR3 DNA: TGTGCCTGGACCGCGGGATACCCCTTCGAGCAGTACTTC. Its protein product is CAWTAGYPFEQYF.